The 12 T cell receptor beta chains presented below share a single source sample, sequenced in a study of cytomegalovirus exposure and HLA in healthy donors. Amplification used 60 Vbeta primers and 13 Jbeta primers. Data came from immunoSEQ multiplex PCR; TCRdb stores just in-frame clones and leaves some out. The sample shows under 200,000 clones, approximately 80% of them seen only once. The sequenced material came from PBMCs. The receptors come from a man between 18 and 29 years old in good health and CMV-seropositive.

This chain connects TRBV11-1 to TRBJ2-1; TRBD1 agrees at 10 bases. Trimming took 5 bases from V and 7 from J; bases not matched to a gene: 8. The CDR3 has 15 amino acids. The germline gives CDR1 SGHAT, CDR2 FQDESV (reference sequence). In DNA form, the CDR3 reads TGTGCCAGCAGCAAGGGACAGGGGTATAGGAATGAGCAGTTCTTC. Its translation is CASSKGQGYRNEQFF.

The V and J genes are TRBV7-9 and TRBJ2-6; D is unclear. CDR3 length equals 16 residues. Germline CDR1 and CDR2: SEHNR and FQNEAQ (reference sequence). Trimming removed 2 bases from V and 0 bases from J, with 8 bases in between. In nucleotides, the CDR3 is TGTGCCAGCAGCTTATTCGGTAGCTCTGGGGCCAACGTCCTGACTTTC. It is translated as CASSLFGSSGANVLTF.

The J gene is TRBJ2-5, the V gene TRBV30; possibly TRBD1 for D (6 bases). V dropped 0 bases and J dropped 4 bases, with 9 bases sitting between them. In germline, CDR1 is GTSNPN, CDR2 SVGIG (reference sequence). This CDR3 contains 13 residues. CDR3 in amino acids: CAWSVQGGETQYF. The CDR3 bases are TGTGCCTGGAGTGTACAAGGGGGAGAGACCCAGTACTTC.

This clone has a handful of counts. The rearrangement uses TRBV7-6 and TRBJ2-1; weak D call: TRBD1 (5 bases). The CDR3 is 15 amino acids. V lost 5 bases to trimming and J lost 6 bases, with 17 bases between them. Germline CDR1 SGHVS, CDR2 FNYEAQ. CDR3 region: CASSADSYSPNEQFF. The CDR3 bases are TGTGCCAGCAGCGCAGACAGCTACAGTCCCAATGAGCAGTTCTTC.

The chain is built from TRBV5-4 and TRBJ2-3; perhaps TRBD2 as D (6 bases). Trimming left V 1 base short and J 0 bases short, with 9 bases between. CDR3 length equals 15 residues. Germline V gene lookup returns CDR1 SGHNT and CDR2 YYREEE (reference sequence). The CDR3 nucleotides are TGTGCCAGCAGCTTGTTAGCGGCGAGCACAGATACGCAGTATTTT. Translation gives CASSLLAASTDTQYF.

CDR3 DNA sequence: TGTGCCAGCAGCTTGGGACTAGCGGAGTACGAGCAGTACTTC. Translated: CASSLGLAEYEQYF. The gene calls are TRBV7-2 and TRBJ2-7; TRBD2 agrees at 11 bases. V lost 3 bases to trimming and J lost 4 bases; unmatched junction nucleotides: 2. Germline CDR1 and CDR2: SGHTA and FQGNSA. The CDR3 loop spans 14 amino acids.

The chain carries TRBV4-1 and TRBJ2-1, with TRBD2 matching over 9 bases. The V and J ends lost 1 base and 2 bases, in that order; junction bases with no gene match: 6. Germline V gene lookup returns CDR1 MGHRA and CDR2 YSYEKL. CDR3 size: 17 residues. This chain's CDR3 is CASSQVLAGTPYNEQFF. CDR3 bases: TGCGCCAGCAGCCAAGTACTAGCGGGTACCCCCTACAATGAGCAGTTCTTC.

This clone appeared once. The chain employs TRBV2 and TRBJ1-2; 7 bases agree with TRBD1. The V segment lost 5 bases and the J segment 8 bases; nucleotides outside the gene matches: 11. CDR1 and CDR2 from the germline V gene are SNHLY and FYNNEI. CDR3 length: 14 residues. The CDR3 region is CASSRSGQTQGYTF. In DNA, the CDR3 is TGTGCCAGCAGTAGATCGGGACAGACCCAAGGCTACACCTTC.

This rearrangement joins TRBV9 to TRBJ1-5, with D possibly matching TRBD1 (6 bases). Germline V CDR1 and CDR2: SGDLS, YYNGEE. This CDR3 is built from 14 residues. Trimming left V 3 bases short and J 5 bases short, with 12 bases between. This chain's CDR3 is CASSEGGGHQPQHF. The CDR3 region has the DNA TGTGCCAGCAGCGAAGGGGGGGGGCATCAGCCCCAGCATTTT.

The V call is TRBV5-1, the J call TRBJ2-7; D is perhaps TRBD1 (6 bases). V was trimmed by 5 bases and J by 6 bases, leaving 21 bases between them. The CDR3 covers 15 residues. Germline V gene data show CDR1 as SGHRS and CDR2 as YFSETQ. The CDR3 spells CASRVTGRGGFEQYF. The CDR3 DNA is TGCGCCAGCAGGGTAACAGGGAGAGGTGGGTTCGAGCAGTACTTC.

This clone was seen a single time. The V call is TRBV4-1, the J call TRBJ1-2; D ambiguous. The CDR3 totals 15 residues. The V gene lost 0 bases and the J gene lost 2 bases, with 10 bases spanning the gap. Germline CDR1 reads MGHRA; CDR2 reads YSYEKL. CDR3 amino acids: CASSQDGEENYGYTF. DNA of the CDR3: TGCGCCAGCAGCCAAGATGGGGAGGAGAACTATGGCTACACCTTC.

This chain uses TRBV15 with TRBJ1-5; D is perhaps TRBD1 (6 bases). This CDR3 region has 17 residues. From germline, CDR1 is LNHNV and CDR2 YYDKDF (reference sequence). The V and J ends lost 3 bases and 5 bases respectively, with 20 bases between them. CDR3 region: CATSRRDTGLKDQPQHF. For the CDR3, the DNA is TGTGCCACCAGCAGGAGGGACACAGGGTTGAAGGATCAGCCCCAGCATTTT. The variable domain in full, with the rest retrieved from reference TRBV15 and TRBJ1-5, is DAMVIQNPRYQVTQFGKPVTLSCSQTLNHNVMYWYQQKSSQAPKLLFHYYDKDFNNEADTPDNFQSRRPNTSFCFLDIRSPGLGDTAMYLCATSRRDTGLKDQPQHFGDGTRLSIL.